This TCR beta chain came from a study of T-cell reconstitution after alpha-beta-depleted transplantation in children (TCRdb year 2016). Context from the whole study: Using TCR repertoire profiling, the study quantitatively followed how T-cell immune reconstitution unfolded in children after TCRalphabeta/CD19-depleted allogeneic hematopoietic cell transplantation. Study-wide conclusions, independent of this receptor: In some patients, the high TCRbeta diversity seen at day 60 was put down to recipient T cells and intrathymic progenitors that had survived conditioning. The apparently early recovery of alphabetaT-cell counts about two months after transplant reportedly depended on only several hundred rapidly expanded clones that came from non-depleted graft cells. Hyperexpanded clone frequencies declined over subsequent months; after one year, T-cell counts and TCRbeta diversity were mostly attributed to newly produced T cells.

To prepare the library, PCR was applied. Instrument on record: Illumina HiSeq 2500. Molecular barcoding was employed in the preparation of TCR libraries, with unique molecular identifiers being used to normalize TCRbeta repertoire quantification. Using fastp trimming at Q25 and MiXCR clonotype assembly, TCRdb reanalyzed the public sequencing data and kept in-frame beta chains. Rows with a matching CDR3 protein are joined into one entry that keeps the most common DNA and genes. The sample table contains roughly 240,000 distinct CDR3 sequences; only one count was recorded for 6.5% to 9% of them. 5% to 7% of the sample comes from the top ten. CDR1 and CDR2, per the germline V gene, are SGHRS and YFSETQ. V loses 2 bases of germline sequence and J loses 3 bases, and the interval between the two ends is 14 bases. There are 15 amino acids in the CDR3, from cysteine to phenylalanine inclusive. CDR3 DNA only is kept here, 45 bases in frame from base 1.

This clonotype was seen at least ten times. The antigen this receptor binds is unknown. There are no base qualities to consult, and no much larger clone falls within one base. This specimen's treatment or condition label, interpreted: allogeneic hematopoietic cell transplantation with graft depleted of TCRalphabeta T cells and CD19 B cells. The transplant recipients were children given TCRalphabeta/CD19-depleted allogeneic hematopoietic cell grafts. The chain employs TRBV5-1 and TRBJ2-5; matching of 6 bases hints at TRBD1 as the D gene. The sequence was obtained from a male patient between 10 and 17 years old who had a stem cell transplant for acute lymphoblastic leukemia, so the T cells may come from the graft donor. Sequences were derived from PBMCs, mostly from graft donor cells, sampled 180 days after TCRalphabeta/CD19-depleted stem cell transplant. The CDR3 has the sequence CASSFEVQGKETQYF. The DNA sequence follows: TGCGCCAGCAGCTTTGAGGTCCAGGGGAAAGAGACCCAGTACTTC.